What follows is one T cell receptor beta chain and its context. Its antigen is undetermined. These data originate in a study of cytomegalovirus exposure and HLA in healthy donors. Background on the study: Early released data had 80 million or so unique TCRs, all coming from HLA-typed donors. Out of 398 genotyped donors, around 80% belonged to the Caucasian-associated ancestry cluster.

Though probably carrying unrecorded immune exposures, donors were nominally healthy at sampling. CDR3 length: 14 amino acids. From germline, CDR1 is KGHSH and CDR2 LQKENI. V shed 5 bases and J shed 10 bases, with 18 bases lying between them. Primers for the PCR totalled 60 Vbeta and 13 Jbeta. The protocol was immunoSEQ multiplex PCR, while the TCRdb copy is restricted to in-frame clones and leaves out a portion. The profile shows about 270,000 clones, about nine tenths of them singletons. Points from the study as a whole: Most of the CMV-associated TCR beta chains (in a later analysis) appeared to be HLA-restricted.

The TCR was taken from a man aged 40-50 years in good health and CMV-seropositive. The sample taken for sequencing was PBMCs. The J gene is TRBJ1-5, the V gene TRBV18, with a possible D match to TRBD1 (6 bases). The CDR3 spells CASSADRTISPQHF. The DNA of the CDR3 is TGTGCCAGCTCAGCAGACAGGACAATCAGCCCCCAGCATTTT.